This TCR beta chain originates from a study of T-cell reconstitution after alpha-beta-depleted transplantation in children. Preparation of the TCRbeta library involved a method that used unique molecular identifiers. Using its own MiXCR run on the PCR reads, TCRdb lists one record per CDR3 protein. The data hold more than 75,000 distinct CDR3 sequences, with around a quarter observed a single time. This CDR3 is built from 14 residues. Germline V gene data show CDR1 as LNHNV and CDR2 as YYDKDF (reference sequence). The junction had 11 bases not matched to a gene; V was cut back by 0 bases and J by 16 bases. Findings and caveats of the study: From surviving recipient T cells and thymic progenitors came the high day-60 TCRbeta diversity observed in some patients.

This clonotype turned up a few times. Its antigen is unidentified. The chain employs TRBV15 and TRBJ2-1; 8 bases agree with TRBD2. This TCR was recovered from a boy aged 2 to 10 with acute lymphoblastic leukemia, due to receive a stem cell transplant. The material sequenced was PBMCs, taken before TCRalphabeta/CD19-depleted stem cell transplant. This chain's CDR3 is CATSRDRTGLALFF. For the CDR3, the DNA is TGTGCCACCAGCAGAGATAGAACCGGACTAGCATTATTCTTC.